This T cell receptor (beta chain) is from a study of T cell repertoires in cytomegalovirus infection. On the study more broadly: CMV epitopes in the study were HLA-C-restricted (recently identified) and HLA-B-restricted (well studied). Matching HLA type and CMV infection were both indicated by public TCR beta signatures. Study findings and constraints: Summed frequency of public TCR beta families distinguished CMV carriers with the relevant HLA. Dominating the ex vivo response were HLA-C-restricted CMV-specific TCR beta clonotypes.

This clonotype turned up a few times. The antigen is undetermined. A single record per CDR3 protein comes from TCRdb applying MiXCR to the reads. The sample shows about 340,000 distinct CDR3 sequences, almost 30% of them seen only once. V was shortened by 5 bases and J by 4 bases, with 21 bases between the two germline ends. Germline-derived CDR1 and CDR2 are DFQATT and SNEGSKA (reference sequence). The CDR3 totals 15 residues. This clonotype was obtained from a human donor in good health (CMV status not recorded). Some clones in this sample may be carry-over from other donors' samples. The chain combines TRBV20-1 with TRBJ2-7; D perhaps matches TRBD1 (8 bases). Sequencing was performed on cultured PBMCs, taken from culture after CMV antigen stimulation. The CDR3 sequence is CSASTTTGGDYEQYF. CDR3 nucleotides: TGCAGTGCTTCTACTACTACAGGGGGGGATTACGAGCAGTACTTC.